This entry lists 10 T cell receptor beta chains sequenced from one sample in a study of T-cell memory formation after mild COVID-19 (dated by TCRdb to the early 2020s). The library came from 5' RACE. TCRdb lists the instrument as Illumina NovaSeq 6000. TCRdb took the public reads, trimmed them with fastp at Q25, ran MiXCR for clone calling and kept in-frame beta chains. Entries are consolidated by CDR3 protein sequence, retaining the most common genes and DNA. This sample lists roughly 45,000 distinct CDR3 sequences; roughly 27% were detected once. The ten largest clonotypes hold about 39% of the sample. Specimen: PBMCs or a T cell subset sorted from them (not recorded which). All receptors come from a man aged 18 to 30 who had mild COVID-19 (a few samples of this study predate the infection). The sample titles of this study are shuffled in the database, so cell type and time point are left out; the donor was told from shared clones.

This clonotype was seen many times. J is TRBJ2-5 and V is TRBV6-2 or TRBV6-3, with a possible D match to TRBD2 (6 bases). The CDR3 totals 14 residues. The germline CDR1 and CDR2 sequences are MNHEY and SVGEGT. Trimming pared 5 bases from V and 5 bases from J, leaving 15 bases between. CDR3 DNA: TGTGCCAGCAGTCAAGGCGGGGCTGGCGAGACCCAGTACTTC. Its protein is CASSQGGAGETQYF.

This rearrangement joins TRBV9 to TRBJ2-7, with 8 bases that match TRBD2. This CDR3 region has 13 residues. V was pared by 4 bases and J by 7 bases, with 7 bases of the junction left unmatched. CDR1 is SGDLS, CDR2 YYNGEE, per germline. The CDR3 is CASSFGGGSEQYF. The CDR3 bases are TGTGCCAGCAGCTTCGGGGGGGGCTCGGAGCAGTACTTC.

This clonotype was detected only a few times. This sequence joins TRBV11-2 and TRBJ2-3, with 7 bases lining up with TRBD1. V was pared by 4 bases and J by 7 bases, with 8 bases of the junction left unmatched. In germline, CDR1 is SGHAT, CDR2 FQNNGV. CDR3 length: 14 amino acids. Here the CDR3 DNA reads TGTGCCAGCAGCTCTCCCAGGGGGTTACATACGCAGTATTTT. This translates into CASSSPRGLHTQYF.

J is TRBJ1-1 and V is TRBV5-1; TRBD1 aligns across 9 bases. With V trimmed by 5 bases and J by 3 bases, 8 bases remained unmatched. This CDR3 is 15 amino acids long. CDR1 is SGHRS, CDR2 YFSETQ, per germline. CDR3 sequence reads: CASRPGQGRHTEAFF. The DNA for the CDR3 is TGCGCCAGCAGACCTGGACAGGGGCGGCACACTGAAGCTTTCTTT.

The chain carries TRBV7-9 and TRBJ2-7; 9 nucleotides line up with TRBD2. Germline assignment: CDR1 SEHNR and CDR2 FQNEAQ (reference sequence). With 1 base clipped from V and 2 bases from J, the junction kept 6 bases outside the gene matches. The CDR3 extends over 16 amino acids. CDR3 sequence: CASSLGVGLAAYEQYF. As DNA, the CDR3 is TGTGCCAGCAGCTTAGGAGTGGGACTAGCCGCCTACGAGCAGTACTTC.

The CDR3 coding sequence is TGCAGTGCTCGCCAAAAACAAACAGTCTACGAGCAGTACGTC. This gives the protein CSARQKQTVYEQYV. This chain links TRBV20-1 with TRBJ2-7; unclear D gene. Germline values: CDR1 DFQATT, CDR2 SNEGSKA (reference sequence). Trimming removed 5 bases from V and 3 bases from J, with 17 bases in between. This CDR3 contains 14 residues.

J is TRBJ1-2 and V is TRBV29-1; D is ambiguous. CDR1 SQVTM and CDR2 ANQGSEA come from the germline V gene. This CDR3 spans 12 amino acids. The V end lost 1 base, the J end lost 7 bases, and 10 bases lay between the germline ends. Here the CDR3 DNA reads TGCAGCGTTGAAGGGGCAGGAGGTGGCTACACCTTC. It encodes CSVEGAGGGYTF.

This clonotype has more than one count but fewer than ten. The chain recombines TRBV29-1 with TRBJ2-1; perhaps TRBD1 as D (5 bases). The CDR3 is 13 amino acids. Germline V lookup: CDR1 SQVTM, CDR2 ANQGSEA. V lost 6 bases and J lost 3, with 12 bases in between. CDR3 region: CSVGQGGYNEQFF. The CDR3 bases are TGCAGCGTGGGGCAGGGTGGCTACAATGAGCAGTTCTTC.

This clonotype has just a few counts. The gene calls are TRBV7-9 and TRBJ2-1, with 8 bases matching TRBD2. This CDR3 comprises 15 residues. Looked up from germline, CDR1 is SEHNR and CDR2 is FQNEAQ (reference sequence). Trimming cost V 6 bases and J 4 bases; bases outside gene matches: 8. This CDR3 is CASSPTGLGYNEQFF. The CDR3 DNA reads TGTGCCAGCAGTCCCACGGGACTAGGTTACAATGAGCAGTTCTTC.

This clonotype came up many times. V is TRBV5-1 and J is TRBJ2-3, with D perhaps TRBD2 (6 bases). The V gene lost 3 bases and the J gene lost 4 bases, with 6 bases spanning the gap. The CDR3 totals 12 residues. The germline V gene encodes CDR1 SGHRS and CDR2 YFSETQ. The chain's CDR3 is CASSWGADTQYF. CDR3 DNA sequence: TGCGCCAGCAGCTGGGGGGCAGATACGCAGTATTTT.